Sequencing of this T cell receptor (beta chain) was carried out in a study of cytomegalovirus exposure and HLA in healthy donors. From germline, CDR1 is SNHLY and CDR2 FYNNEI. This CDR3 comprises 15 residues. V was pared by 1 base and J by 3 bases, with 10 bases between. General observations from the study: Most of the TCR beta V segments (in an earlier analysis) were productive either about 87% or about 30% of the time. While the bulk of TCR sequences proved rare, some public TCRs turned up in many donors.

About this clone: The antigen is unknown.

The PCR used 60 Vbeta and 13 Jbeta primers. The repertoire was sequenced with immunoSEQ multiplex PCR; TCRdb's copy has only in-frame clones and lacks some. The repertoire holds about 190,000 clones, with about 90% as singletons. Sample: PBMCs. The chain combines TRBV2 with TRBJ1-5; a possible D gene is TRBD1 (5 bases). The source of this sequence is a man aged 30 to 45 in good health and CMV-seronegative. CDR3 residues: CASSEGRVNNQPQHF. In DNA, the CDR3 is TGTGCCAGCAGTGAAGGCAGGGTAAACAATCAGCCCCAGCATTTT.